The clone carrying this TCR beta chain turned up a few times. The entry originates in a study of cytomegalovirus exposure and HLA in healthy donors. V lost 4 bases to trimming and J lost 11 bases, with 15 bases between them. CDR3 length: 14 amino acids. In germline, CDR1 is SGHTA, CDR2 FQGNSA. The PCR ran on 60 Vbeta and 13 Jbeta primers. The protocol was immunoSEQ multiplex PCR, while the TCRdb copy is restricted to in-frame clones and leaves out a portion. Of 200,000 to 250,000 clones detected, 70% to 85% appear once; the ten largest clones hold less than 3.5%. The V and J genes are TRBV7-2 and TRBJ1-6, with no clear D. This clonotype was sampled from a woman aged 55-70 years in good health and CMV-seropositive. Sequenced sample: PBMCs. The CDR3, as DNA: TGTGCCAGCAGCTCGTTGACGGGAGGGACACCCCTCCACTTT. It yields the protein CASSSLTGGTPLHF.